This T cell receptor beta chain derives from a study of blood T cell repertoires in COVID-19. Original data processing: Amplification of reference gene primers was used by the study to estimate nucleated cell counts. TCRdb's table, derived via immunoSEQ multiplex PCR, lists solely in-frame clones and lacks some. The V and J calls and clone size come from that table; D and trimming were worked out from the DNA. Of about 160,000 clones listed, approximately 79% are singletons. This CDR3 comprises 13 residues. Germline CDR1 SGHVS, CDR2 FQNEAQ. Deletions cut 7 bases from V and 3 bases from J, with 10 bases between.

V usage is TRBV7-8 and J usage is TRBJ1-5; the D gene is possibly TRBD1 (6 bases). The material sequenced was peripheral blood. This receptor was obtained from a woman aged 80 or older with acute or convalescent COVID-19. In DNA, the CDR3 is TGTGCCAGCAAGGACAGTAACAATCAGCCCCAGCATTTT. This gives the protein CASKDSNNQPQHF.